This passage covers 3 T cell receptor beta chains from one sample sequenced in a study of T cell repertoires and HLA-DP antigens. Their cognate antigens are unknown. Some clones are missing from TCRdb's copy, which holds only in-frame ones; the method was immunoSEQ multiplex PCR. The table shows around 100,000 clones, with approximately 92% occurring only once. Input material: CD4+ T cells from PBMCs. These receptors were taken from a woman younger than 35 in good health and CMV-seronegative.

This clone appeared a single time. The chain has TRBV10-3 and TRBJ2-7, with D perhaps matching TRBD2 (6 bases). Looked up from germline, CDR1 is ENHRY and CDR2 is SYGVKD. Trimming stripped 10 bases from V and 5 bases from J, with 15 bases between. The CDR3 is made up of 12 amino acids. The CDR3, as DNA: TGTGCCACCGGAGGGACCGGAGACGAGCAGTACTTC. This codes for CATGGTGDEQYF.

This chain connects TRBV7-2 to TRBJ1-1, with 7 bases identical to TRBD1. Germline V gives CDR1 SGHTA, CDR2 FQGNSA. The V gene end was trimmed by 3 bases and the J gene end by 1 base; junction bases not matched to a gene: 5. CDR3 length: 15 amino acids. The CDR3 spells CASSFRQGRNTEAFF. In DNA, the CDR3 is TGTGCCAGCAGCTTCCGACAGGGACGGAACACTGAAGCTTTCTTT.

The sample holds a few counts of this clone. This CDR3 is CASSDGGNGYTF. The CDR3 DNA reads as TGTGCCAGCAGTGATGGTGGGAATGGCTACACCTTC. The chain employs TRBV2 and TRBJ1-2, with D hard to call. With 3 bases removed from V and 6 bases from J, the gap between germline ends came to 8 bases. The V gene's germline CDR1 is SNHLY and CDR2 FYNNEI. CDR3 length: 12 amino acids.